This is a list of T cell receptor beta chains from one sample in a study of CD8 T cell repertoires and HIV-1 epitope variants. Method: immunoSEQ multiplex PCR; TCRdb's copy keeps in-frame clones and lacks some. This sample has thousands of clones; more than 60% occur once, and the top ten carry around 40%. For these receptors, no antigen is known. The sample taken for sequencing was cultured CD8+ T cells derived from PBMCs. These receptor sequences come from a male donor with HIV. Each CDR3 is given with its conserved first and last residue. The D gene is left open where the match is weak. The size entry is marked missing in some rows and otherwise reads once, few, many or a size class.

J,D,size,V,DNA,CDR3
TRBJ1-2,.,once,TRBV7-9,TGTGCCAGCAGCCTCGCAATAGGGTATGGCTACACCTTC,CASSLAIGYGYTF
TRBJ2-7,.,few,TRBV7-2,TGTGCCAGCAGCTTAGAAAATGGGCCAGGCCAGCAGTACTTC,CASSLENGPGQQYF
TRBJ1-1,TRBD1,.,TRBV15,TGTGCCACCAGCGCACACCCGACAGGGCCTGAAGCTTTCTTT,CATSAHPTGPEAFF
TRBJ2-1,TRBD1,.,TRBV7-6,TGTGCCAGCAGCTCGACTAGACAGGGGGCATTAAATGAGCAGTTCTTC,CASSSTRQGALNEQFF
TRBJ2-2,.,.,TRBV5-5,TGTGCCAGCAGCTTATGGGGGGACTCCGGGGAGCTGTTTTTT,CASSLWGDSGELFF
TRBJ1-2,.,.,TRBV6-1,TGTGCCAGCAGTGGACTCGGTGTAGACTATGGCTACACCTTC,CASSGLGVDYGYTF
TRBJ2-7,TRBD1,.,TRBV19,TGTGCCAGTAGCCCGGGACAGGGTTTCTACGAGCAGTACTTC,CASSPGQGFYEQYF
TRBJ2-1,.,.,TRBV19,TGTGCCACGCAATCCGGGACTCGATCCTACAATGAGCAGTTCTTC,CATQSGTRSYNEQFF
TRBJ2-7,.,.,TRBV9,TGTGCCAGCAGCGTAGATCCCGAAGGGTTCTACGAGCAGTACTTC,CASSVDPEGFYEQYF
TRBJ2-3,.,few,TRBV9,TGTGCCAGCACCCTAATTAACCCAGGGGCGTATTTT,CASTLINPGAYF
TRBJ2-2,TRBD1,.,TRBV18,TGTGCCAGCTCACCACCGGCGGGACAGGGTTCCGGGGAGCTGTTTTTT,CASSPPAGQGSGELFF
TRBJ2-1,TRBD2,.,TRBV6-5,TGTGCCAGCAGAGAGCGGGAGCTCGGGCAGTTCTTC,CASRERELGQFF
TRBJ2-1,.,few,TRBV6-6,TGTGCCAGCAGCCGACCCTACAATGAGCAGTTCTTC,CASSRPYNEQFF
TRBJ2-7,.,.,TRBV28,TGTGCCAGCAGTGAGATCGTGGGGGGGCACAACGAGCAGTACTTC,CASSEIVGGHNEQYF
TRBJ1-5,TRBD1,.,TRBV27,TGTGCCAGCAGTTTATTTGCAGGGGGGAGTCAGCCCCAGCATTTT,CASSLFAGGSQPQHF
TRBJ1-2,.,.,TRBV28,TGTGCCAGCAGTCTGCCGGGAGGCTACACCTTC,CASSLPGGYTF
TRBJ2-2,.,once,TRBV7-2,TGTGCCAGCAGCTTATGGGGGGAGGACACCGGGGAGCTGTTTTTT,CASSLWGEDTGELFF
TRBJ1-1,.,.,TRBV19,TGTGCCAGTAGGGTCTTTGGACCTAGCATGAACACTGAAGCTTTCTTT,CASRVFGPSMNTEAFF
TRBJ2-3,TRBD2,.,TRBV27,TGTGCCAGCACCCCGACCACGACTAGCGGGCGTAGCACAGATACGCAGTATTTT,CASTPTTTSGRSTDTQYF
TRBJ2-7,TRBD2,.,TRBV7-2,TGTGCCAGCAGCTTAGTGGGGGGGGGCTACGAGCAGTACTTC,CASSLVGGGYEQYF
TRBJ1-1,.,.,TRBV28,TGTGCCAGCAGGACAGGAGAGGTCACTGAAGCTTTCTTT,CASRTGEVTEAFF